Here is one TCR beta chain with its context. These data belong to a study of shared clonotypes between healthy human individuals. The germline CDR1 and CDR2 sequences are MDHEN and SYDVKM. V was cut by 2 bases and J by 6 bases, with 16 bases left in between. The CDR3 is 15 residues long. Sequencing was performed with immunoSEQ multiplex PCR; in TCRdb, only in-frame clones are kept and a portion is missing. The table lists approximately 500,000 clones, around 74% of them singletons. The sequenced sample consisted of PBMCs. This clonotype was obtained from a woman between 35 and 50 years old in good health. Some clones in this sample may be carry-over from other donors' samples. The chain is built from TRBV28 and TRBJ1-1; D not certain. Here the CDR3 reads CASSLVSRLLAEAFF. For the CDR3, the DNA is TGTGCCAGCAGTTTAGTTTCCAGATTGCTAGCTGAAGCTTTCTTT. The full variable domain, its missing parts supplied by reference TRBV28 and TRBJ1-1, is DVKVTQSSRYLVKRTGEKVFLECVQDMDHENMFWYRQDPGLGLRLIYFSYDVKMKEKGDIPEGYSVSREKKERFSLILESASTNQTSMYLCASSLVSRLLAEAFFGQGTRLTVV.